In its sample, the clone carrying this T cell receptor (beta chain) was seen a few times. Its target is unknown. The PCR used 60 Vbeta and 13 Jbeta primers. As handled by the study authors: In a later analysis, 75 million to 85 million unique TCR beta chains included roughly 11 million shared by two or more donors. TCRdb's copy holds only in-frame clones and misses some; the assay was immunoSEQ multiplex PCR. The V and J calls and the clone size are those of that table, but D and trimming were determined from the DNA. The repertoire holds roughly 200,000 clones, with over 70% as singletons. The CDR3 is 14 amino acids. CDR1 SGHRS and CDR2 YFSETQ come from the germline V gene. Trimming left V 4 bases short and J 2 bases short, with 10 bases between. These data are taken from a study of cytomegalovirus exposure and HLA in healthy donors. The study, taken as a whole, reports: In a later analysis, DRB1 alleles had the most associated TCRs; HLA-C alleles the fewest. Most subjects' HLA-A and HLA-B alleles were reportedly predicted from TCR beta sequences. The likely explanation for a cluster of highly shared sequence variants was sequencing artifact.

This clonotype originated in a male donor in good health and CMV-seronegative. Input material: PBMCs. This chain connects TRBV5-1 to TRBJ1-3, with unresolved D. The CDR3 reads CASSGSQAGNTIYF. The CDR3 DNA reads TGCGCCAGCAGCGGCTCGCAGGCTGGAAACACCATATATTTT.